This TCR beta chain is drawn from a study of T cell responses to AZD1222 COVID-19 vaccine. Clones were read by immunoSEQ multiplex PCR, and TCRdb kept only the in-frame ones, dropping some. The data show about 130,000 clones, approximately 88% seen once. The study, taken as a whole, reports: Repertoires were obtained solely post-peak T cell response.

As concerns this clone: The antigen is not known.

Per the germline V gene, CDR1 is WNHNN and CDR2 is SYGVQD (reference sequence). Between the trimmed V and J ends, which lost 0 bases and 2 bases, there was a span of 7 bases. The CDR3 is 14 amino acids. The receptor was derived from an adult in good health. This chain connects TRBV10-1 to TRBJ2-5, with TRBD1 as a possible D gene (5 bases). Sequencing used peripheral blood, obtained on day 0 of AZD1222 vaccination. CDR3 in amino acids: CASSESRQQETQYF. The CDR3 coding sequence is TGCGCCAGCAGTGAGTCGAGACAGCAAGAGACCCAGTACTTC.